A selection of T cell receptor beta chains follows, all from one sample in a study of T cell changes during pregnancy in multiple sclerosis. Generated by immunoSEQ multiplex PCR, the TCRdb table keeps only in-frame clones and is missing some. The sample yields about 48,000 clones, 90% to 95% seen once. The sample consisted of CD4+ T cells from peripheral blood mononuclear cells, taken in the first trimester of pregnancy. The source of these receptors is a female donor with multiple sclerosis, enrolled in a pregnancy study. Both conserved end residues are part of each CDR3. Fields, in order: D gene, clone size, V gene, J gene, CDR3 protein, CDR3 DNA. The D gene is left open where the match is weak. Size is stated for part of the rows, as once, few or many counts, or as a class when the clone is expanded.

>TRBD2|-|TRBV4-1|TRBJ2-5
CASSQVAGLETQYF
TGCGCCAGCAGCCAAGTAGCGGGGTTAGAGACCCAGTACTTC
>-|-|TRBV5-4|TRBJ1-4
CASSLAVQGNEKLFF
TGTGCCAGCAGCTTGGCCGTACAGGGAAATGAAAAACTGTTTTTT
>TRBD1|few|TRBV19|TRBJ1-4
CASQKTVGTGGGGEKLFF
TGTGCCAGCCAGAAGACGGTCGGGACAGGGGGCGGTGGGGAAAAACTGTTTTTT
>-|-|TRBV7-6|TRBJ2-7
CASSPMTGQTSYEQYF
TGTGCCAGCAGCCCGATGACAGGACAGACTTCCTACGAGCAGTACTTC
>-|-|TRBV14|TRBJ2-6
CASSQEWGQSSGANVLTF
TGTGCCAGCAGCCAAGAATGGGGGCAGTCCTCTGGGGCCAACGTCCTGACTTTC
>-|-|TRBV10-1|TRBJ2-3
CASSRGGADTQYF
TGCGCCAGCAGCCGGGGTGGAGCAGATACGCAGTATTTT
>-|once|TRBV6-4|TRBJ1-2
CASPRPRYTF
TGTGCCAGTCCTAGACCTCGCTACACCTTC
>-|-|TRBV19|TRBJ1-6
CASSIRVGNSPLHF
TGTGCCAGTAGTATCAGGGTTGGGAATTCACCCCTCCACTTT
>-|-|TRBV29-1|TRBJ1-2
CSVVWRSHGYGYTF
TGCAGCGTTGTATGGCGGAGCCATGGGTATGGCTACACCTTC
>TRBD1|-|TRBV6-1|TRBJ1-2
CASSEVNRGGYTF
TGTGCCAGCAGTGAAGTAAACAGGGGTGGCTACACCTTC
>-|few|TRBV15|TRBJ1-5
CATSSDWGLNNQPQHF
TGTGCCACCAGCAGTGACTGGGGGCTAAACAATCAGCCCCAGCATTTT
>TRBD2|-|TRBV5-1|TRBJ2-5
CASSDGAGVGETQYF
TGCGCCAGCAGCGATGGCGCGGGGGTCGGGGAGACCCAGTACTTC
>TRBD1|-|TRBV5-4|TRBJ2-5
CASSADRQETQYF
TGTGCCAGCAGTGCGGACAGGCAAGAGACCCAGTACTTC
>TRBD2|-|TRBV6-1|TRBJ2-7
CASMRGSYEQYF
TGTGCCAGCATGCGGGGGTCCTACGAGCAGTACTTC
>TRBD1|-|TRBV15|TRBJ1-5
CATRGQTNQPQHF
TGTGCCACCCGGGGACAGACCAATCAGCCCCAGCATTTT
>-|-|TRBV9|TRBJ2-3
CASSVATKADTQYF
TGTGCCAGCAGCGTAGCCACTAAGGCGGATACGCAGTATTTT
>-|-|TRBV7-9|TRBJ1-2
CASSSSGGDFRGTNGYTF
TGTGCCAGCAGCTCCTCGGGGGGTGATTTCCGAGGGACTAATGGCTACACCTTC
>-|-|TRBV29-1|TRBJ2-5
CSVERETQYF
TGCAGCGTCGAACGAGAGACCCAGTACTTC
>-|-|TRBV30|TRBJ1-6
CAWSSLRDTISPLHF
TGTGCCTGGAGTTCCTTGAGGGACACAATTTCACCCCTCCACTTT
>-|-|TRBV7-2|TRBJ2-7
CASSPGVGQYF
TGTGCCAGCAGCCCCGGGGTCGGGCAGTACTTC
>TRBD2|-|TRBV7-3|TRBJ2-1
CASSLLASGGDEQFF
TGTGCCAGCAGCTTACTTGCTAGCGGGGGGGATGAGCAGTTCTTC
>TRBD1|-|TRBV6-6|TRBJ2-1
CASSLPGQGYNEQFF
TGTGCCAGCAGTTTACCGGGACAGGGATACAATGAGCAGTTCTTC
>TRBD2|-|TRBV5-1|TRBJ2-3
CASSSGLAGARTSTDTQYF
TGCGCCAGCAGCTCGGGACTAGCGGGGGCCCGGACCAGCACAGATACGCAGTATTTT
>TRBD2|-|TRBV5-1|TRBJ2-1
CASTGGVNEQFF
TGCGCCAGCACGGGAGGGGTAAATGAGCAGTTCTTC
>-|-|TRBV2|TRBJ1-1
CARLEAKFNTEAFF
TGTGCCAGGCTGGAGGCCAAATTTAACACTGAAGCTTTCTTT
>-|-|TRBV30|TRBJ1-1
CAWSGPGGGTEAFF
TGTGCCTGGAGTGGCCCCGGGGGGGGCACTGAAGCTTTCTTT
>-|once|TRBV29-1|TRBJ1-5
CSVEDLREVGGNQPQHF
TGCAGCGTTGAAGATCTCAGGGAAGTGGGCGGCAATCAGCCCCAGCATTTT
>-|once|TRBV2|TRBJ2-5
CASSTRAGETQYF
TGTGCCAGCAGTACTCGGGCAGGGGAGACCCAGTACTTC
>TRBD1|-|TRBV6-5|TRBJ2-5
CASSYSRTGQETQYF
TGTGCCAGCAGTTACTCGAGGACAGGGCAAGAGACCCAGTACTTC
>-|-|TRBV16|TRBJ2-3
CASSADSIPDTQYF
TGTGCCAGCAGCGCCGACAGCATCCCGGATACGCAGTATTTT
>TRBD2|-|TRBV11-2|TRBJ2-4
CASSLSPGGKKLAKNIQYF
TGTGCCAGCAGCTTATCCCCGGGGGGAAAGAAGCTAGCCAAAAACATTCAGTACTTC
>TRBD2|-|TRBV30|TRBJ2-5
CAWSALAGGLSGETQYF
TGTGCCTGGAGTGCCCTAGCGGGGGGCTTGTCTGGAGAGACCCAGTACTTC
>TRBD1|-|TRBV2|TRBJ1-5
CASNHRQGRSNQPQHF
TGTGCCAGCAATCATCGACAGGGTCGGAGCAATCAGCCCCAGCATTTT